This T cell receptor beta chain was identified during a study of T-cell reconstitution after alpha-beta-depleted transplantation in children. As it was prepared, the TCRbeta library received unique molecular identifiers. TCRdb reanalysed the PCR reads using MiXCR and keeps one entry per CDR3 protein. The table lists almost 500,000 distinct CDR3 sequences, around 12% of them singletons. This CDR3 region has 12 residues. Germline-derived CDR1 and CDR2 are SGHRS and YFSETQ. This clonotype was picked up a small number of times. The clonotype was recovered from a human donor who donated a stem cell graft to a child with combined immunodeficiency. The rearrangement links TRBV5-1 to TRBJ2-1, with D hard to call. Specimen: PBMCs from the stem cell graft donor, collected from the stem cell graft. The DNA for the CDR3 is TGCGCAATTCTGGGCAGGCCAAATGAGCAGTTCTTC. It yields the protein CAILGRPNEQFF.